Listed here are 17 T cell receptor beta chains from one sample, sequenced in a study of shared clonotypes between healthy human individuals (dated by TCRdb to the early 2020s). CD8 naive samples consisted of CD45RO-negative cells that were positively selected for CCR7, yielding a CD45RA+CCR7+ population without TemRA cells. Library method: the immunoSEQ multiplex PCR assay. TCRdb obtained this table from immuneACCESS and retained in-frame rearrangements with V and J assigned. These tables miss some clones; where compared with another copy, unresolved V genes account for less than half of the shortfall, and the remainder is unexplained. The sample table shows 630,000 or so clones, and roughly 98% are seen once. Of the sample, 0.3% falls within the top ten clones. Sequencing input: naive CD8+ T cells sorted from blood. Sample cell subset or site, as interpreted from the label and publication: CD45RA+CCR7+. The receptors were gathered from a man aged 25 to 40 in good health.

The rearrangement joins TRBV27 to TRBJ2-5; the match to TRBD1 covers 7 bases. J lost 5 bases, V lost 8 bases, and 11 bases had no gene match. This CDR3 region has 14 residues. Per the germline V gene, CDR1 is MNHEY and CDR2 is SMNVEV (reference sequence). CDR3 protein: CASRPGQTGETQYF. The CDR3 bases are TGTGCCAGCCGCCCGGGACAGACAGGGGAGACCCAGTACTTC.

This chain's CDR3 is CASSQGAGASYEQYF. As DNA, the CDR3 is TGTGCCAGCAGCCAAGGAGCGGGAGCGAGCTACGAGCAGTACTTC. V usage is TRBV4-2 and J usage is TRBJ2-7, with 8 bases fitting TRBD2. Unmatched junction bases numbered 5, after V lost 1 base and J lost 3 bases. Germline CDR1 reads LGHNA; CDR2 reads YNFKEQ. This CDR3 spans 15 amino acids.

V gene TRBV6-5 combines with J gene TRBJ2-7, with 7 nucleotides matching TRBD1. V gave up 4 bases and J gave up 4 bases; unmatched junction bases: 7. The CDR3 has 14 residues. The germline V gene encodes CDR1 MNHEY and CDR2 SVGAGI. CDR3 sequence reads: CASSFGTAPYEQYF. The CDR3 DNA sequence: TGTGCCAGCAGTTTCGGGACAGCACCATACGAGCAGTACTTC.

The chain couples TRBV7-9 to TRBJ2-5; 10 bases are shared with TRBD2. This CDR3 comprises 18 residues. Per germline, CDR1 SEHNR and CDR2 FQNEAQ (reference sequence). Trimming removed 2 bases from V and 2 bases from J; junction bases left unmatched: 11. CDR3 coding DNA: TGTGCCAGCAGCTTATTGTCTAGCGGGAGTTTCGGACAAGAGACCCAGTACTTC. Translation gives CASSLLSSGSFGQETQYF.

This chain joins TRBV11-2 and TRBJ2-7, with 9 bases aligning to TRBD2. This CDR3 has 15 amino acids. V lost 5 bases to trimming and J lost 7 bases; unmatched junction nucleotides: 12. Germline assignment: CDR1 SGHAT and CDR2 FQNNGV. The CDR3 spells CASSRGLAGEEEQYF. CDR3 DNA sequence: TGTGCCAGCAGCCGAGGATTAGCGGGAGAGGAGGAGCAGTACTTC.

V is TRBV5-6 and J is TRBJ2-3, with 7 bases identical to TRBD2. Germline trimming cut 4 bases from V and 3 bases from J; bases unmatched to any gene: 11. The CDR3 length is 16 residues. Looked up from germline, CDR1 is SGHDT and CDR2 is YYEEEE. The CDR3: CASSPSGGRRTDTQYF. CDR3 nucleotide sequence: TGTGCCAGCAGCCCATCTGGCGGGAGAAGGACAGATACGCAGTATTTT. The full variable domain, with the rest looked up from reference TRBV5-6 and TRBJ2-3, is DAGVTQSPTHLIKTRGQQVTLRCSPKSGHDTVSWYQQALGQGPQFIFQYYEEEERQRGNFPDRFSGHQFPNYSSELNVNALLLGDSALYLCASSPSGGRRTDTQYFGPGTRLTVL.

A word on this clone: Other DNA sequences from this sample encode an identical CDR3 as well. The genes are TRBV27 and TRBJ2-7; perhaps TRBD1 as D (6 bases). CDR3 length: 14 residues. V lost 3 bases to trimming and J lost 3 bases, with 12 bases between them. Germline V gene sequence: CDR1 MNHEY, CDR2 SMNVEV (reference sequence). CDR3 residues: CASSFSGTSYEQYF. The CDR3 DNA reads TGTGCCAGCAGTTTCTCCGGGACAAGCTACGAGCAGTACTTC.

The chain is built from TRBV2 and TRBJ2-1; unclear D gene. The V and J ends lost 4 bases and 5 bases respectively, with 15 bases between them. Germline V gene sequence: CDR1 SNHLY, CDR2 FYNNEI. The CDR3 covers 15 residues. CDR3 DNA: TGTGCCAGCAGTGTTAATTTCTGGGAAGACAATGAGCAGTTCTTC. Protein product: CASSVNFWEDNEQFF. The full variable domain, its missing parts supplied by reference TRBV2 and TRBJ2-1, is EPEVTQTPSHQVTQMGQEVILRCVPISNHLYFYWYRQILGQKVEFLVSFYNNEISEKSEIFDDQFSVERPDGSNFTLKIRSTKLEDSAMYFCASSVNFWEDNEQFFGPGTRLTVL.

Notes on this clone: The same CDR3 arises from other DNA sequences in this sample as well. The V and J genes are TRBV27 and TRBJ2-5; D gene ambiguous. The CDR3 loop spans 14 amino acids. The germline gives CDR1 MNHEY, CDR2 SMNVEV (reference sequence). V lost 1 base, J lost 2 bases, and 8 bases lay in between. The CDR3, as DNA: TGTGCCAGCAGTTTATTAGGCCAGCAAGAGACCCAGTACTTC. Translating it yields CASSLLGQQETQYF.

J is TRBJ2-2 and V is TRBV10-2; 11 bases align to TRBD2. The CDR3 has 17 residues. After removal of 2 bases from V and 10 bases from J, the junction contained 12 bases not matched to a gene. The germline V gene encodes CDR1 WSHSY and CDR2 SAAADI. This CDR3 reads CASSEPLQMTSGKELFF. CDR3 nucleotide sequence: TGCGCCAGCAGTGAGCCTCTCCAGATGACTAGCGGGAAGGAGCTGTTTTTT.

V gene TRBV5-1 combines with J gene TRBJ2-2, with D unresolved. The ends were cut back, 5 bases at V and 7 bases at J, with 3 bases in the middle. CDR1 is SGHRS, CDR2 YFSETQ, per germline. The CDR3 is 10 amino acids. In nucleotides, the CDR3 is TGCGCCAGCAGGGGCGGGGAGCTGTTTTTT. Translation gives CASRGGELFF.

A single count supports this clone. The rearrangement links TRBV13 to TRBJ2-1, with 13 positions matching TRBD2. Looked up from germline, CDR1 is PRHDT and CDR2 is FYEKMQ (reference sequence). Trimming removed 4 bases from V and 7 bases from J; junction bases left unmatched: 16. The CDR3 covers 19 residues. In DNA form, the CDR3 reads TGTGCCAGCAGCTCTAGACCGGGACTAGCGGGAAGATCTTCTAATGAGCAGTTCTTC. Translating gives CASSSRPGLAGRSSNEQFF.

The CDR3 coding sequence is TGTGCCAGCAGCTTAGCTCCAAGCAGCCTCTACAATGAGCAGTTCTTC. Its protein is CASSLAPSSLYNEQFF. The rearrangement links TRBV11-2 to TRBJ2-1; D gene uncertain. V was cut by 1 base and J by 3 bases, with 13 bases left in between. The CDR3 is made up of 16 amino acids. Germline assignment: CDR1 SGHAT and CDR2 FQNNGV.

This chain connects TRBV27 to TRBJ2-4; D is possibly TRBD2 (5 bases). Germline CDR1 is MNHEY and CDR2 is SMNVEV (reference sequence). V lost 3 bases to trimming and J lost 7 bases, with 13 bases between them. This CDR3 has 14 residues. The CDR3 region has the DNA TGTGCCAGCAGTTTCGGGAACGCTTATAACATTCAGTACTTC. Its protein product is CASSFGNAYNIQYF.

The chain couples TRBV5-4 to TRBJ2-2; 8 bases match TRBD1. In germline, CDR1 is SGHNT, CDR2 YYREEE (reference sequence). CDR3 length: 13 residues. Germline trimming cut 3 bases from V and 6 bases from J; bases unmatched to any gene: 1. CDR3 sequence reads: CASSSRGPGELFF. The DNA for the CDR3 is TGTGCCAGCAGCTCCAGGGGGCCCGGGGAGCTGTTTTTT.

V gene TRBV5-1 combines with J gene TRBJ1-4, with 7 nucleotides matching TRBD1. With V trimmed by 4 bases and J by 4 bases, 19 bases remained unmatched. Germline V gene sequence: CDR1 SGHRS, CDR2 YFSETQ. CDR3 length: 19 residues. The CDR3 reads CASSAQEGAGGTINEKLFF. The CDR3 DNA reads TGCGCCAGCAGCGCACAAGAGGGCGCAGGGGGAACCATTAATGAAAAACTGTTTTTT.

The V gene is TRBV29-1, the J gene TRBJ2-3, with a possible D match to TRBD2 (5 bases). Germline V gene lookup returns CDR1 SQVTM and CDR2 ANQGSEA. The CDR3 length is 15 residues. Trimming left V 4 bases short and J 0 bases short, with 14 bases between. The CDR3 DNA follows: TGCAGCGTTGTTCTAGCCACCACTAGCACAGATACGCAGTATTTT. It is translated as CSVVLATTSTDTQYF.